Included here is one T cell receptor beta chain sequence, with context. What it binds is unknown. This entry belongs to a study of CD8 T cells in Susac syndrome. General study results and limits: The relatively small number of individuals in the TCR sequencing and HLA analysis was acknowledged by the study.

CDR1 is MNHEY, CDR2 SVGAGI, per germline. The CDR3 sequence is 14 residues long. After removal of 6 bases from V and 2 bases from J, the junction contained 2 bases not matched to a gene. From blood CD8+ and CD4+ T cells, TCR beta sequences were generated. Negative isolation yielded CD8+ and CD4+ T cells; FACS enriched TEMRA cells. Random hexamers were used to reverse transcribe an amount of roughly 0.5 to 1 ug RNA. Across 54 Vbeta and 13 Jbeta, TCR beta CDR3 was amplified with immunoSEQ multiplex PCR. In TCRdb, the immunoSEQ multiplex PCR reads were re-called with MiXCR into one record per CDR3 protein. The sample lists some 130,000 distinct CDR3 sequences, roughly 80% seen once, with 0.5% to 0.65% in the top ten.

This clonotype was sampled from a human donor with multiple sclerosis. Source material: CD8+ T cells from PBMCs. This rearrangement joins TRBV6-5 to TRBJ1-3; 9 bases agree with TRBD1. CDR3 loop: CASSRQGAGNTIYF. DNA of the CDR3: TGTGCCAGCAGCAGACAGGGGGCTGGAAACACCATATATTTT.